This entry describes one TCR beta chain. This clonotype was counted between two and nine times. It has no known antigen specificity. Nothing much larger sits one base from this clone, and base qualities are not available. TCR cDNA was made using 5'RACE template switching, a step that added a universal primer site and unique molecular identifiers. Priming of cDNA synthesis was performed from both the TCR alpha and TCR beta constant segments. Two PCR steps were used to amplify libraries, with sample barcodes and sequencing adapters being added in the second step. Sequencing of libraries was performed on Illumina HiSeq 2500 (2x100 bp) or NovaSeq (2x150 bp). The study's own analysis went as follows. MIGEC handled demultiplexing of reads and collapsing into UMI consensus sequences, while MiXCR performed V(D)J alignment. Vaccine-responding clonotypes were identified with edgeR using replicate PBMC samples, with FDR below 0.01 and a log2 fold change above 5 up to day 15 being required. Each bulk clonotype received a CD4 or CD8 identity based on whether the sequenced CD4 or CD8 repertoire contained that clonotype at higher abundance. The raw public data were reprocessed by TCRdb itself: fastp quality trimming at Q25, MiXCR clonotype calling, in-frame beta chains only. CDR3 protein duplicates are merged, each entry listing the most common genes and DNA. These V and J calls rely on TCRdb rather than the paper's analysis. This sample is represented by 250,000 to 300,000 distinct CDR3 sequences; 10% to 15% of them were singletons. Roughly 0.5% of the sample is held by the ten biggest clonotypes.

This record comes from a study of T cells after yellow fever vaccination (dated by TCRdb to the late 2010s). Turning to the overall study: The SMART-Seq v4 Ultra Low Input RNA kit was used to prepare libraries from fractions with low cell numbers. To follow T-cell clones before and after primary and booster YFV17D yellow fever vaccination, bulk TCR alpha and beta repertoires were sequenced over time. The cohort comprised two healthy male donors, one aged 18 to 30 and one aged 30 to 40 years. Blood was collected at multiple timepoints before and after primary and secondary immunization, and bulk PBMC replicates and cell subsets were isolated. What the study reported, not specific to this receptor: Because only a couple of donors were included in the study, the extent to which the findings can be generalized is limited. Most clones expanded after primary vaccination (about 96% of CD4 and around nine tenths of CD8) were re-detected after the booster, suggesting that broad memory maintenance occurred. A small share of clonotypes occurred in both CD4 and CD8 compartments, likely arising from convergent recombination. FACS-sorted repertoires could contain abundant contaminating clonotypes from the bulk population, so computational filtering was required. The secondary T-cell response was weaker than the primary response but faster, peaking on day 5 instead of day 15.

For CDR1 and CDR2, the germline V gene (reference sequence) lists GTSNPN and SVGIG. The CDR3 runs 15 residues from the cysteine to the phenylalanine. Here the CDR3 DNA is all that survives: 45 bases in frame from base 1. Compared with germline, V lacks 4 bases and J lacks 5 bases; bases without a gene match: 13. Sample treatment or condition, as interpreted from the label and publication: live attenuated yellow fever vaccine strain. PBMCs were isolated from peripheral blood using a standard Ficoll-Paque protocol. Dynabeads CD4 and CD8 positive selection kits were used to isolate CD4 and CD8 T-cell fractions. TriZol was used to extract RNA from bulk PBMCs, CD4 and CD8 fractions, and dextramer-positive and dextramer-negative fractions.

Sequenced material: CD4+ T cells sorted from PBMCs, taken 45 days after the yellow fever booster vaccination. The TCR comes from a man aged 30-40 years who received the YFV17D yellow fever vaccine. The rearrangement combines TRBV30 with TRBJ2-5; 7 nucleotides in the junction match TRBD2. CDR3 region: CAWTNGEGLSETQYF. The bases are TGTGCCTGGACCAACGGGGAGGGACTCTCCGAGACCCAGTACTTC.